This T cell receptor beta chain was observed in a study of blood T cell repertoires in COVID-19. For the study at large: The United States, Italy and Spain were the sources of the acute and convalescent COVID-19 samples. The cDNA or gDNA used as material had been derived from T cells, B-cell-depleted T cells, or PBMCs.

The J segment lost 0 bases and the V segment lost 6 bases, leaving 8 bases of the junction unmatched. The CDR3 covers 15 residues. CDR1 and CDR2 from the germline V gene are MNHEY and SVGAGI. This clone came up a few times. As handled by the study authors: The authors estimated nucleated cell counts from reference gene primer amplification. The data were produced by immunoSEQ multiplex PCR, yet TCRdb's version contains in-frame clones alone and is incomplete. V, J and clone size are those of that table, while D and trimming were read from the DNA. In the table there are over 150,000 clones, about 75% of which are singletons.

The TCR was taken from an older woman with acute or convalescent COVID-19. The J gene is TRBJ2-7, the V gene TRBV6-5; 7 bases match TRBD2. What was sequenced was peripheral blood. In DNA form, the CDR3 reads TGTGCCAGCAGGCTCCTAGCGGATAGCTCCTACGAGCAGTACTTC. Translation: CASRLLADSSYEQYF.